This T cell receptor beta chain emerged from a study of cytomegalovirus exposure and HLA in healthy donors. Study results and limitations: Sequencing artifact likely explains a cluster of highly shared sequence variants. Data from an earlier analysis indicated that most TCR beta V segments were productive either about 90% or about 30% of the time.

Donors likely had unrecorded immune exposures despite being nominally healthy when sampled. The V and J ends lost 6 bases and 3 bases respectively, with 18 bases between them. Germline V lookup: CDR1 KGHSH, CDR2 LQKENI. This CDR3 has 16 amino acids. PCR primers comprised 60 Vbeta and 13 Jbeta primers. TCRdb's copy holds only in-frame clones and misses some; the assay was immunoSEQ multiplex PCR. This repertoire shows approximately 130,000 clones, around 77% found once; its top ten account for approximately 1.2%. With regard to this clone: The antigen remains unidentified.

The clonotype comes from a man between 50 and 59 years old in good health and CMV-seronegative. This chain uses TRBV18 with TRBJ1-3; perhaps TRBD1 as D (5 bases). Material: PBMCs. The CDR3 protein is CASSQETVPIGNTIYF. The CDR3 bases are TGTGCCAGCTCGCAAGAGACAGTTCCTATTGGAAACACCATATATTTT.